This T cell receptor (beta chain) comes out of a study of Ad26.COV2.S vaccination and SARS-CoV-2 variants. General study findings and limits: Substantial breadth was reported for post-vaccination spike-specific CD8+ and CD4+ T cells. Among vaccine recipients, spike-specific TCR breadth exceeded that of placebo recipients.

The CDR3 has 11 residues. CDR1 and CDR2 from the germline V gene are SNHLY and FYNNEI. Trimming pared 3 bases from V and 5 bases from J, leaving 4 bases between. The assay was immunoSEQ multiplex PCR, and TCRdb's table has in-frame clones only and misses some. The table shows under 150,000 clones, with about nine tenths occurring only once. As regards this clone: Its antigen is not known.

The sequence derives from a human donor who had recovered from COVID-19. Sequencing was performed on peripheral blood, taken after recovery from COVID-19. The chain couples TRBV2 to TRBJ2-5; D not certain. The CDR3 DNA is TGTGCCAGCAGTGAGCTTGAGACCCAGTACTTC. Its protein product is CASSELETQYF.